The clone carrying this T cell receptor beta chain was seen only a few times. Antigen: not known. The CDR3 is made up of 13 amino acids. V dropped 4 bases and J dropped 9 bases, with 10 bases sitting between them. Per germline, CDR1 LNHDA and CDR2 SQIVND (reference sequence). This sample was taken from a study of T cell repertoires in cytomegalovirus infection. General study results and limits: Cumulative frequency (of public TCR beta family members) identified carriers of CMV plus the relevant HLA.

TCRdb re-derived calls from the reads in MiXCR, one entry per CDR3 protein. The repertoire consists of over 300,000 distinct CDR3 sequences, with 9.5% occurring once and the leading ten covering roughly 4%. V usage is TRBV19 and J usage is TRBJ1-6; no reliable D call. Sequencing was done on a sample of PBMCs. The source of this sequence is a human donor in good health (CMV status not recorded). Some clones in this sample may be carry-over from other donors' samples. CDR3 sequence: CASSTTGPSPLHF. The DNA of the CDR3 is TGTGCCAGTAGTACTACCGGGCCTTCACCCCTCCACTTT.